This entry concerns a single TCR beta chain. The sample comes from a study of blood T cell repertoires in COVID-19. Original analysis: Amplification of reference gene primers provided the estimated nucleated cell counts. Sequencing was performed with immunoSEQ multiplex PCR; in TCRdb, only in-frame clones are kept and a portion is missing. V, J and clone size reflect that table, while D and trimming were determined from the DNA. The sample has roughly 280,000 clones, 89% seen once. In assigning cohorts, the study relied on participant-reported clinical history. Resolution of symptoms, clearance, or two negative PCRs was present in recovered Cohort 3 donors. The CDR3 has 15 amino acids. Germline CDR1 MDHEN, CDR2 SYDVKM. Germline trimming cut 8 bases from V and 2 bases from J; bases unmatched to any gene: 10.

The sample consisted of PBMCs or T cells enriched from blood (not recorded which). The origin of this receptor is a woman aged 55-70 years who had recovered from COVID-19. The chain employs TRBV28 and TRBJ2-5, with 8 bases lining up with TRBD2. CDR3 bases: TGTGCCAGCTCTAAATTCTCGGGGGGGCAAGAGACCCAGTACTTC. Its translation: CASSKFSGGQETQYF.